These T cell receptor beta chains were read from a single sample in a study of spatial heterogeneity in lung cancer. TCRdb passed the 5' RACE reads through MiXCR, listing each CDR3 protein once. The table shows around 2,000 distinct CDR3 sequences, with 2.5% to 3.5% occurring only once. The material sequenced was lung tumor tissue, taken at surgery. The receptors were gathered from a female donor with early-stage non-small cell lung cancer. The CDR3 runs from the conserved cysteine through the conserved F or W. The D gene is left open where the match is weak. Clone size is stated in some rows and not others, as once, few, many or a class when expanded.

j_gene	v_gene	d_gene	abundance	CDR3aa	CDR3nt
TRBJ2-7	TRBV28	-	large	CASSGRDTISNEQYF	TGTGCCAGCAGTGGAAGGGACACCATCTCCAACGAGCAGTACTTC
TRBJ2-5	TRBV5-1	-	medium-sized	CASSLAGNPSGETQYF	TGCGCCAGCAGCTTGGCCGGGAATCCCAGTGGGGAGACCCAGTACTTC
TRBJ2-5	TRBV5-1	-	-	CASLVGSQETQYF	TGCGCCAGCTTGGTAGGAAGCCAAGAGACCCAGTACTTC
TRBJ2-7	TRBV19	TRBD2	medium-sized	CATCLRPGGATYEQYF	TGTGCCACCTGCTTACGCCCGGGGGGGGCCACCTACGAGCAGTACTTC
TRBJ2-3	TRBV20-1	-	large	CSARARTDTQYF	TGCAGTGCTAGAGCGCGGACAGATACGCAGTATTTT
TRBJ2-2	TRBV11-2	-	medium-sized	CASSLVGPVFGELFF	TGTGCCAGCAGCTTAGTTGGGCCAGTCTTCGGGGAGCTGTTTTTT
TRBJ2-5	TRBV5-1	-	medium-sized	CASSLVGSQETQYF	TGCGCCAGCAGCTTGGTAGGAAGCCAAGAGACCCAGTACTTC
TRBJ2-7	TRBV28	-	medium-sized	CASSLTVSYEQYF	TGTGCCAGCAGTTTAACAGTCTCCTACGAGCAGTACTTC
TRBJ2-3	TRBV9	-	medium-sized	CASSVGLGVTDTQYF	TGTGCCAGCAGCGTAGGTCTCGGAGTCACAGATACGCAGTATTTT
TRBJ2-5	TRBV19	TRBD2	medium-sized	CASSAEGPPGTSGGQETQYF	TGTGCCAGTAGTGCGGAAGGGCCCCCCGGGACTAGCGGGGGACAAGAGACCCAGTACTTC
TRBJ1-5	TRBV7-2	-	medium-sized	CASSLKSSVQPQHF	TGTGCCAGCAGCTTAAAGAGTTCGGTACAGCCCCAGCATTTT
TRBJ2-3	TRBV5-5	-	medium-sized	CASRFPSSDTQYF	TGTGCCAGCAGGTTTCCCTCTTCAGATACGCAGTATTTT
TRBJ2-5	TRBV6-5	-	many	CASSGRGNQETQYF	TGTGCCAGCAGTGGACGGGGGAACCAAGAGACCCAGTACTTC
TRBJ2-1	TRBV7-7	-	medium-sized	CASSVGNYNEQFF	TGTGCTAGCAGCGTCGGGAACTACAATGAGCAGTTCTTC
TRBJ2-2	TRBV12-3/TRBV12-4	-	medium-sized	CASSSEVNTGELFF	TGTGCCAGCAGTTCGGAGGTGAACACCGGGGAGCTGTTTTTT
TRBJ1-4	TRBV28	TRBD1	many	CATGDRGRGSNEKLFF	TGTGCCACCGGTGACAGGGGGCGCGGTTCTAATGAAAAACTGTTTTTT
TRBJ2-1	TRBV12-3/TRBV12-4	-	medium-sized	CASNPRNSDEQFF	TGTGCCAGCAACCCCCGGAATAGCGATGAGCAGTTCTTC
TRBJ2-7	TRBV30	TRBD2	medium-sized	CAWSYGGAGTYEQYF	TGTGCCTGGAGTTACGGGGGGGCCGGGACCTACGAGCAGTACTTC
TRBJ2-7	TRBV20-1	TRBD1	medium-sized	CSASRQGAKEQYF	TGCAGTGCTAGTCGCCAGGGGGCAAAAGAGCAGTACTTC
TRBJ1-6	TRBV5-4	-	many	CASSSSMGASGSPLHF	TGTGCCAGCAGTTCATCCATGGGGGCGTCAGGGTCACCCCTCCACTTT
TRBJ2-5	TRBV9	TRBD2	medium-sized	CASSEGLAKDQETQYF	TGTGCCAGCAGCGAGGGACTAGCGAAGGACCAAGAGACCCAGTACTTC
TRBJ2-5	TRBV19	-	many	CAVSGTWGTQYF	TGTGCCGTCTCCGGGACCTGGGGGACCCAGTACTTC
TRBJ2-7	TRBV20-1	TRBD1	medium-sized	CSARDDRATNEQYF	TGCAGTGCTAGAGATGACAGGGCGACAAACGAGCAGTACTTC
TRBJ2-4	TRBV4-3	TRBD2	medium-sized	CASSQGGGRFGNIQYF	TGCGCCAGCAGCCAAGGCGGGGGGCGTTTTGGAAACATTCAGTACTTC
TRBJ2-3	TRBV20-1	-	medium-sized	CSARQAATDTQYF	TGCAGTGCTAGACAGGCGGCCACAGATACGCAGTATTTT
TRBJ2-7	TRBV2	-	medium-sized	CASKVQGPTYEQYF	TGTGCCAGCAAAGTTCAGGGCCCAACCTACGAGCAGTACTTC
TRBJ2-7	TRBV4-3	TRBD2	medium-sized	CASSPGLAGGYEQYF	TGCGCCAGCAGCCCCGGACTAGCGGGCGGCTACGAGCAGTACTTC
TRBJ2-7	TRBV7-2	-	medium-sized	CASSQRGGVIEQYF	TGTGCCAGCAGCCAGAGGGGGGGGGTGATCGAGCAGTACTTC
TRBJ2-2	TRBV6-2/TRBV6-3	TRBD2	medium-sized	CASSHQRGNTGELFF	TGTGCCAGCAGTCACCAGCGGGGGAACACCGGGGAGCTGTTTTTT
TRBJ1-1	TRBV20-1	TRBD1	large	CSARDGLRTGTGLGTEAFF	TGCAGTGCTAGAGATGGGCTGAGGACCGGGACAGGGTTAGGGACTGAAGCTTTCTTT
TRBJ2-2	TRBV5-6	-	large	CASSPLWGTGELFF	TGTGCCAGCAGCCCGTTGTGGGGTACCGGGGAGCTGTTTTTT
TRBJ2-2	TRBV18	TRBD1	medium-sized	CASSPPSGQTNTGELFF	TGTGCCAGCTCACCACCATCGGGACAGACGAACACCGGGGAGCTGTTTTTT
TRBJ2-1	TRBV15	TRBD2	medium-sized	CAIHSGGVYNEQFF	TGTGCCATCCATAGCGGGGGTGTATACAATGAGCAGTTCTTC
TRBJ2-2	TRBV6-5	-	medium-sized	CASSWQGGNTGELFF	TGTGCCAGCAGTTGGCAGGGGGGGAACACCGGGGAGCTGTTTTTT
TRBJ1-6	TRBV18	-	medium-sized	CASSPLGLGGSNSPLHF	TGTGCCAGCTCACCTTTGGGACTCGGGGGGTCGAATTCACCCCTCCACTTT
TRBJ1-2	TRBV11-2	-	many	CASSPDTTTYGYTF	TGTGCCAGCAGCCCGGACACTACGACGTATGGCTACACCTTC
TRBJ1-3	TRBV4-3	TRBD1	many	CASSQGGTVGNTIYF	TGCGCCAGCAGCCAAGGGGGGACAGTTGGAAACACCATATATTTT
TRBJ2-7	TRBV20-1	-	medium-sized	CSARDLRVQSYEQYF	TGCAGTGCTAGAGATCTTAGGGTACAGTCCTACGAGCAGTACTTC
TRBJ2-7	TRBV15	-	medium-sized	CATSRGAGNEQYF	TGTGCCACCAGCAGAGGGGCAGGGAACGAGCAGTACTTC
TRBJ2-7	TRBV7-8	-	medium-sized	CASSLAQGPGLNF	TGTGCCAGCAGCTTAGCGCAAGGGCCCGGACTTAACTTC
TRBJ2-6	TRBV6-5	TRBD1	-	CASRGAGTGRSGAKVMTF	TGTGCAAGCAGGGGAGCCGGGACAGGACGCTCTGGGGCCAAAGTAATGACTTTC
TRBJ2-1	TRBV6-5	-	many	CASSTPRGLSYNEQFF	TGTGCCAGCAGTACGCCCAGGGGCCTGTCCTACAATGAGCAGTTCTTC
TRBJ2-1	TRBV4-2	-	medium-sized	CASSLDPLAFDEQFF	TGTGCCAGCAGCCTTGACCCCCTGGCCTTTGATGAGCAGTTCTTC
TRBJ2-2	TRBV20-1	TRBD2	medium-sized	CSARIAGNTGELFF	TGCAGTGCTCGAATAGCGGGGAACACCGGGGAGCTGTTTTTT
TRBJ1-1	TRBV5-8	-	medium-sized	CASSENRAPNTEAFF	TGTGCCAGCAGCGAAAACCGGGCCCCGAACACTGAAGCTTTCTTT
TRBJ2-1	TRBV20-1	-	medium-sized	CSARVGSFDFNEQFF	TGCAGTGCTAGAGTAGGGAGTTTCGACTTCAATGAGCAGTTCTTC
TRBJ2-2	TRBV2	-	many	CASAGIRGTGELFF	TGTGCCAGCGCCGGGATTAGAGGCACCGGGGAGCTGTTTTTT
TRBJ2-1	TRBV9	TRBD1	medium-sized	CASSPTGTAWNEQFF	TGTGCCAGCAGCCCCACAGGGACAGCTTGGAATGAGCAGTTCTTC
TRBJ1-6	TRBV7-7	TRBD1	medium-sized	CASTEDRATSYNSPLHF	TGTGCCAGCACCGAGGACAGGGCTACCTCCTATAATTCACCCCTCCACTTT
TRBJ2-5	TRBV3-1	-	many	CASSQVFLRETQYF	TGTGCCAGCAGCCAAGTTTTTTTGCGGGAGACCCAGTACTTC
TRBJ2-3	TRBV20-1	TRBD1	medium-sized	CSARGTGTFTDTQYF	TGCAGTGCGAGAGGGACAGGGACCTTCACAGATACGCAGTATTTT
TRBJ1-1	TRBV7-9	-	medium-sized	CASSLPGAQEAFF	TGTGCCAGCAGCTTACCGGGGGCGCAGGAGGCTTTCTTT
TRBJ2-7	TRBV12-3/TRBV12-4	TRBD2	many	CASSLEGIAGALSYEQYF	TGTGCCAGCAGTTTAGAGGGGATAGCGGGGGCCCTCTCCTACGAGCAGTACTTC
TRBJ2-5	TRBV7-8	TRBD1	medium-sized	CASSLEGGWKTQYF	TGTGCCAGCAGCTTAGAAGGGGGCTGGAAGACCCAGTACTTC